This T cell receptor (beta chain) was recovered during a study of identifying expanded T cells in peripheral blood. Per the germline V gene, CDR1 is SGHRS and CDR2 is YFSETQ. The V segment lost 0 bases and the J segment 4 bases; nucleotides outside the gene matches: 18. The CDR3 is 19 residues long. Findings of the study overall: Differentially abundant clones: around 1.2 between replicates, 16.4 at around 15 days, approximately 19 at four. Clone count variance between roughly 2-week samples rose with total template count.

The assay was immunoSEQ multiplex PCR, and TCRdb's table has in-frame clones only and misses some. The profile shows around 99,000 clones, about nine tenths of them singletons. This clone was counted between two and nine times. The antigen remains undetermined. Healthy donors had no documented immune events, such as infections, while sampled. The source of this sequence is a person between 18 and 75 years old in good health. The specimen sequenced was blood. The chain combines TRBV5-1 with TRBJ2-7; 8 bases match TRBD1. The DNA of the CDR3 is TGCGCCAGCAGCTTGGCTGCAGGACAGGGTCGGGCATGGGTGTACGAGCAGTACTTC. Protein sequence: CASSLAAGQGRAWVYEQYF.